The 8 T cell receptor beta chains presented below share a single source sample, sequenced in a study of a mutant IDH1 vaccine in newly diagnosed glioma. The assay was immunoSEQ multiplex PCR, and TCRdb's table has in-frame clones only and misses some. Of around 53,000 clones in the sample, 70% to 85% were seen once. These receptors lack a known antigen. The time point denotes: week 47, end of study. Each dose delivered 300 ug of mutant IDH1 20-mer peptide subcutaneously with imiquimod. The sequencing here drew on PBMCs, taken from a glioma patient whose treatment included an IDH1 peptide vaccine. These receptors all stem from a woman aged 25 to 39 with glioma. Some clones in this sample may be carry-over from other donors' samples.

The rearrangement joins TRBV7-8 to TRBJ1-1; D call uncertain. The germline gives CDR1 SGHVS, CDR2 FQNEAQ. The CDR3 is 18 residues long. Trimming took off 2 bases at V and 6 bases at J, with 25 bases between the two ends. The CDR3, as DNA: TGTGCCAGCAGCTTAAAGGCCAGGTCGTCCTCGGCGGCGGCTGAAGCTTTCTTT. It specifies CASSLKARSSSAAAEAFF.

This clone was recorded only once. The chain is built from TRBV6-9 and TRBJ2-7; TRBD1 might be the D (6 bases). This CDR3 has 17 amino acids. V lost 3 bases, J lost 5 bases, and 23 bases lay in between. Germline lookup yields CDR1 MNHGY and CDR2 SVAAGI. DNA for the CDR3: TGTGCCAGCAGTTACCCTCCCTGGGGGCTAGATTCCCACGAGCAGTACTTC. Residues: CASSYPPWGLDSHEQYF.

The chain carries TRBV9 and TRBJ2-5, with TRBD1 identical over 9 bases. With 0 bases clipped from V and 5 bases from J, the junction kept 5 bases outside the gene matches. CDR1 and CDR2 from the germline V gene are SGDLS and YYNGEE. CDR3 size: 15 residues. CDR3 amino acids: CASSVDTGGLETQYF. CDR3 bases: TGTGCCAGCAGCGTAGATACAGGGGGCCTGGAGACCCAGTACTTC.

The chain combines TRBV18 with TRBJ2-2; D gene ambiguous. There are 13 residues in the CDR3. CDR1 KGHSH and CDR2 LQKENI come from the germline V gene. V lost 3 bases, J lost 3 bases, and 5 bases lay in between. The CDR3 here is CASSPRDTGELFF. Here the CDR3 DNA reads TGTGCCAGCTCACCTAGGGACACCGGGGAGCTGTTTTTT.

The CDR3 reads CASSDATGVGNQPQHF. CDR3 coding DNA: TGCGCCAGCAGTGACGCTACAGGGGTTGGCAATCAGCCCCAGCATTTT. The chain combines TRBV10-2 with TRBJ1-5; 7 bases agree with TRBD1. After removal of 3 bases from V and 2 bases from J, the junction contained 7 bases not matched to a gene. The CDR3 length is 16 residues. The germline V gene encodes CDR1 WSHSY and CDR2 SAAADI.

The rearrangement joins TRBV15 to TRBJ1-5; D possibly corresponds to TRBD1 (5 bases). The CDR3 is 13 amino acids. The V end lost 5 bases, the J end lost 2 bases, and 7 bases lay between the germline ends. Germline loops: CDR1 LNHNV, CDR2 YYDKDF (reference sequence). The CDR3 is CATSGDGNQPQHF. The CDR3 DNA sequence: TGTGCCACCAGCGGGGACGGCAATCAGCCCCAGCATTTT.

The chain joins TRBV5-4 to TRBJ2-3, with D possibly matching TRBD1 (5 bases). Between the trimmed V and J ends, which lost 5 bases and 2 bases, there was a span of 15 bases. Germline V gene lookup returns CDR1 SGHNT and CDR2 YYREEE (reference sequence). The CDR3 length is 15 residues. CDR3 sequence reads: CASSLQGGATDTQYF. CDR3 nucleotide sequence: TGTGCCAGCAGTCTGCAAGGTGGGGCCACAGATACGCAGTATTTT.

The genes are TRBV27 and TRBJ2-1, with TRBD1 matching over 11 bases. Per the germline V gene, CDR1 is MNHEY and CDR2 is SMNVEV (reference sequence). There are 15 residues in the CDR3. V gave up 3 bases and J gave up 6 bases; unmatched junction bases: 4. CDR3 sequence: CASSFTGTGGNEQFF. The CDR3 DNA reads TGTGCCAGCAGTTTCACCGGGACAGGGGGCAATGAGCAGTTCTTC.